The 20 T cell receptor beta chains listed next were all sequenced from one sample in a study of T cell responses to AZD1222 COVID-19 vaccine. TCRdb's copy holds only in-frame clones and misses some; the assay was immunoSEQ multiplex PCR. The sample includes approximately 100,000 clones, approximately 90% of them seen just once. The starting material was peripheral blood, obtained on day 0 of AZD1222 vaccination. These receptors all come from an adult in good health.

This clone was seen only a few times. CDR3 nucleotides: TGTGCCAGCAGCTTAGGCACAGGGTACCACGAGCAGTACTTC. Its translation: CASSLGTGYHEQYF. The chain has TRBV13 and TRBJ2-7, with D possibly matching TRBD1 (6 bases). The CDR3 spans 14 residues. V lost 0 bases, J lost 5 bases, and 11 bases lay in between. From germline, CDR1 is PRHDT and CDR2 FYEKMQ (reference sequence).

The chain links TRBV11-2 to TRBJ2-3; D is undetermined. In germline, CDR1 is SGHAT, CDR2 FQNNGV. The CDR3 spans 13 residues. Trimming removed 3 bases from V and 5 bases from J, with 9 bases in between. DNA for the CDR3: TGTGCCAGCAGCTTTGCAGGCGTAGATACGCAGTATTTT. It is translated as CASSFAGVDTQYF.

The CDR3 is CASSYTRTSGEQYF. In DNA, the CDR3 is TGTGCCAGCAGCTATACTAGGACTAGCGGGGAGCAGTACTTC. The genes are TRBV7-2 and TRBJ2-7; TRBD2 matches at 11 bases. Germline V gene data show CDR1 as SGHTA and CDR2 as FQGNSA. V shed 4 bases and J 7 bases; nucleotides not matched to a gene: 6. The CDR3 spans 14 residues.

This clone was counted a single time. The V call is TRBV7-2, the J call TRBJ2-7; TRBD1 aligns across 7 bases. The CDR3 totals 13 residues. V trimming: 2 bases; J trimming: 4 bases; junction bases outside the gene matches: 2. Germline V gene sequence: CDR1 SGHTA, CDR2 FQGNSA. The CDR3 DNA reads as TGTGCCAGCAGCTTAAGGGGGCTTTACGAGCAGTACTTC. Translated: CASSLRGLYEQYF. The full variable domain, completed using reference TRBV7-2 and TRBJ2-7, is GAGVSQSPSNKVTEKGKDVELRCDPISGHTALYWYRQSLGQGLEFLIYFQGNSAPDKSGLPSDRFSAERTGGSVSTLTIQRTQQEDSAVYLCASSLRGLYEQYFGPGTRLTVT.

This clone was observed a single time. This sequence joins TRBV6-4 and TRBJ2-1; D might be TRBD1 or TRBD2, each matching 6 bases. V lost 3 bases and J 5 bases, leaving 14 bases between the germline ends. The CDR3 totals 15 residues. Germline V CDR1 and CDR2: MRHNA, SNTAGT. The CDR3, as DNA: TGTGCCAGCAGTGAGGAGGGGGGTGTGAACAATGAGCAGTTCTTC. It translates to CASSEEGGVNNEQFF.

As concerns this clone: Different DNA sequences within this sample yield the same CDR3. The gene calls are TRBV7-9 and TRBJ1-1; possibly TRBD1 for D (5 bases). V was clipped by 1 base and J by 1 base, with 7 bases between them. Germline V gives CDR1 SEHNR, CDR2 FQNEAQ (reference sequence). CDR3 length equals 14 residues. The CDR3 bases are TGTGCCAGCAGCTTAGGCAGGGAGAACACTGAAGCTTTCTTT. Translation gives CASSLGRENTEAFF.

The chain has TRBV7-9 and TRBJ2-7, with TRBD1 matching 7 bases. Per germline, CDR1 SEHNR and CDR2 FQNEAQ (reference sequence). The CDR3 covers 16 residues. Trimming at V came to 2 bases and at J to 4 bases, leaving 11 bases not matched to a gene. The CDR3 nucleotides read TGTGCCAGCAGCTTACGATCAGGGGGTAGGTTATACGAGCAGTACTTC. This translates into CASSLRSGGRLYEQYF.

The V and J genes are TRBV7-9 and TRBJ2-3, with 8 bases lining up with TRBD1. V lost 5 bases and J lost 2; bases outside the gene matches: 6. The CDR3 runs 15 residues. Germline loops: CDR1 SEHNR, CDR2 FQNEAQ (reference sequence). The CDR3 bases are TGTGCCAGCAGCGCCAGGGGGCTACTCACAGATACGCAGTATTTT. Amino acid sequence: CASSARGLLTDTQYF.

This chain links TRBV5-8 with TRBJ1-3; D is undetermined. This CDR3 has 13 amino acids. The germline gives CDR1 SGHTS, CDR2 YDEGEE. V shed 4 bases and J shed 1 base, with 6 bases lying between them. In DNA form, the CDR3 reads TGTGCCAGCAGCCTGAGGTCTGGAAACACCATATATTTT. Amino acid sequence: CASSLRSGNTIYF.

This clone was seen a few times. The CDR3 sequence is CASSEGGGVGEQFF. DNA for the CDR3: TGTGCCAGCAGTGAAGGGGGAGGGGTAGGTGAGCAGTTCTTC. The rearrangement uses TRBV6-1 and TRBJ2-1; 7 bases agree with TRBD2. J was trimmed by 9 bases and V by 1 base; bases with no gene match: 6. The CDR3 consists of 14 residues. Germline CDR1 MNHNS, CDR2 SASEGT.

This chain links TRBV2 with TRBJ2-3, with D possibly called TRBD1 or TRBD2 (5 bases each). Germline assignment: CDR1 SNHLY and CDR2 FYNNEI. The CDR3 extends over 16 amino acids. The germline V and J ends were trimmed by 4 bases and 7 bases, with 21 bases remaining between them. In DNA form, the CDR3 reads TGTGCCAGCAGTGTTGACCGGGACCCCCAGGTATATACGCAGTATTTT. Protein product: CASSVDRDPQVYTQYF.

V gene TRBV11-2 combines with J gene TRBJ1-4; no clear D. This CDR3 contains 17 residues. V was clipped by 3 bases and J by 0 bases, with 14 bases between them. The V gene's germline CDR1 is SGHAT and CDR2 FQNNGV. CDR3 DNA: TGTGCCAGCAGCTTTATTGGCAGTTTAGCAACTAATGAAAAACTGTTTTTT. Translated: CASSFIGSLATNEKLFF.

The chain uses TRBV6-5 and TRBJ2-7; 9 bases map to TRBD2. This CDR3 is 15 amino acids long. Germline V gives CDR1 MNHEY, CDR2 SVGAGI. The V gene end was trimmed by 6 bases and the J gene end by 6 bases; junction bases not matched to a gene: 12. CDR3 DNA: TGTGCCAGCAGAAAACCGGGACTAGCTATTGGCGAGCAGTACTTC. Encoded protein: CASRKPGLAIGEQYF.

This clone was observed a single time. This sequence joins TRBV7-3 and TRBJ2-1; 9 positions agree with TRBD1. This CDR3 contains 15 residues. Per the germline V gene, CDR1 is SGHTA and CDR2 is FQGTGA. Trimming took 3 bases from V and 1 from J; bases not matched to a gene: 1. The CDR3 nucleotides read TGTGCCAGCAGCTTGGGACAGGGATCCTACAATGAGCAGTTCTTC. The encoded protein is CASSLGQGSYNEQFF.

V is TRBV5-6 and J is TRBJ1-6; no clear D. The CDR3 contains 15 residues. Germline V gene lookup returns CDR1 SGHDT and CDR2 YYEEEE. V lost 1 base and J 9 bases, leaving 14 bases between the germline ends. In nucleotides, the CDR3 is TGTGCCAGCAGCTTGACAGAAGATTGGTCTTCACCCCTCCACTTT. Encoded protein: CASSLTEDWSSPLHF.

This chain connects TRBV19 to TRBJ1-6, with 8 bases identical to TRBD1. In germline, CDR1 is LNHDA, CDR2 SQIVND (reference sequence). V shed 8 bases, J shed 7 bases, and the junction held 7 bases outside the gene matches. The CDR3 covers 14 residues. CDR3 sequence: CASQGQGQNSPLHF. In DNA, the CDR3 is TGTGCCAGTCAAGGACAGGGCCAAAATTCACCCCTCCACTTT.

This chain connects TRBV3-1 (or the pseudogene TRBV3-2) to TRBJ2-7; 8 nucleotides agree with TRBD1. Germline assignment: CDR1 LGHDT and CDR2 YNNKEL (reference sequence). This CDR3 has 14 amino acids. With V trimmed by 0 bases and J by 6 bases, 4 bases remained unmatched. CDR3 residues: CASSQEDRVSEQYF. The CDR3, as DNA: TGTGCCAGCAGCCAAGAGGACAGGGTGAGCGAGCAGTACTTC.

The V gene is TRBV5-8, the J gene TRBJ2-3, with a possible D match to TRBD1 (7 bases). Trimming pared 4 bases from V and 0 bases from J, leaving 15 bases between. The CDR3 covers 16 residues. The germline CDR1 and CDR2 sequences are SGHTS and YDEGEE. CDR3: CASSRGTDISTDTQYF. The DNA of the CDR3 is TGTGCCAGCAGCCGCGGGACAGACATTAGCACAGATACGCAGTATTTT. Full variable domain (remainder filled in from reference TRBV5-8 and TRBJ2-3): EAGVTQSPTHLIKTRGQQATLRCSPISGHTSVYWYQQALGLGLQFLLWYDEGEERNRGNFPPRFSGRQFPNYSSELNVNALELEDSALYLCASSRGTDISTDTQYFGPGTRLTVL.

This chain joins TRBV27 and TRBJ2-1, with 9 bases aligning to TRBD2. This CDR3 spans 14 amino acids. V lost 6 bases, J lost 5 bases, and 5 bases stayed unmatched. Germline V gene data show CDR1 as MNHEY and CDR2 as SMNVEV (reference sequence). The CDR3 here is CASSRRGGHNEQFF. CDR3 DNA sequence: TGTGCCAGCAGCCGGCGGGGGGGCCACAATGAGCAGTTCTTC.

CDR3 nucleotide sequence: TGTGCCACCAGTGATCTGCTCGGCTATGGCTACACCTTC. Translating gives CATSDLLGYGYTF. The chain joins TRBV24-1 to TRBJ1-2; D remains unclear. CDR3 length: 13 amino acids. Germline V gene lookup returns CDR1 KGHDR and CDR2 SFDVKD. Trimming shortened V by 3 bases and J by 4 bases, and 8 bases separated the two germline ends.